These T cell receptor beta chains were read from a single sample in a study of blood T cell repertoires in COVID-19. Profiling relied on immunoSEQ multiplex PCR, and the TCRdb table lists in-frame clones only, not all of them. Among 150,000 to 200,000 clones listed, approximately 73% were seen once. Specimen: PBMCs or T cells enriched from blood (not recorded which). The receptors here all came from a woman aged 50 to 65 with acute COVID-19. The CDR3 runs from the conserved cysteine through the conserved F or W. The D gene is left open where the match is weak. Only part of the rows carry a size: once, few, many, or a class if the clone is expanded.

TRBJ1-1,TRBV30,.,.,CAWGSTEAFF,TGTGCCTGGGGCTCAACTGAAGCTTTCTTT
TRBJ1-3,TRBV5-1,.,.,CASSLTGSDRGNTIYF,TGCGCCAGCAGCTTGACAGGCTCGGACCGGGGAAACACCATATATTTT
TRBJ2-2,TRBV6-1,.,TRBD2,CASSDGAGGHTGELFF,TGTGCCAGCAGTGACGGGGCGGGGGGCCACACCGGGGAGCTGTTTTTT
TRBJ1-1,TRBV5-1,.,.,CASSSTQLNTEAFF,TGCGCCAGCAGCTCGACACAGCTGAACACTGAAGCTTTCTTT
TRBJ1-2,TRBV6-5,.,TRBD1,CASSVDRENGYTF,TGTGCCAGCAGCGTCGACAGGGAAAATGGCTACACCTTC
TRBJ1-4,TRBV19,.,.,CASSALRVAFATNEKLFF,TGTGCCAGTAGTGCCCTCAGGGTCGCATTTGCAACTAATGAAAAACTGTTTTTT
TRBJ2-1,TRBV6-6,many,TRBD2,CASSPPIKGLAGGHSYNEQFF,TGTGCCAGCAGTCCACCAATTAAAGGACTAGCGGGGGGCCACTCCTACAATGAGCAGTTCTTC
TRBJ2-1,TRBV20-1,.,TRBD2,CSASGGGNNEQFF,TGCAGTGCTAGTGGCGGGGGGAACAATGAGCAGTTCTTC
TRBJ1-2,TRBV27,.,.,CASSRSENYGYTF,TGTGCCAGCAGTCGCAGCGAGAACTATGGCTACACCTTC
TRBJ1-2,TRBV6-5,.,TRBD1,CASSLRTGTTAYGYTF,TGTGCCAGCAGTTTGCGGACAGGCACTACCGCCTATGGCTACACCTTC
TRBJ1-4,TRBV5-1,.,.,CASSSREAEKLFF,TGCGCCAGCAGTTCCAGGGAGGCAGAAAAACTGTTTTTT
TRBJ1-1,TRBV5-4,.,TRBD1,CASSGDRGGWTEAFF,TGTGCCAGCAGCGGGGACAGGGGGGGTTGGACTGAAGCTTTCTTT
TRBJ1-2,TRBV30,.,.,CAWRIRGGNGYTF,TGTGCCTGGAGGATAAGGGGGGGAAATGGCTACACCTTC
TRBJ2-2,TRBV11-2,.,.,CASSLVRGNTGELFF,TGTGCCAGCAGCTTAGTGCGCGGAAACACCGGGGAGCTGTTTTTT
TRBJ1-3,TRBV19,.,.,CASSMPSVGNTIYF,TGTGCCAGTAGTATGCCCAGCGTTGGAAACACCATATATTTT
TRBJ2-5,TRBV5-5,.,.,CASSLGLLEGETQYF,TGTGCCAGCAGCTTGGGCCTACTGGAGGGAGAGACCCAGTACTTC
TRBJ1-2,TRBV10-3,few,.,CAISSGNYGYTF,TGTGCCATCAGTAGCGGGAACTATGGCTACACCTTC
TRBJ2-6,TRBV6-5,.,.,CASSFPSLAGANVLTF,TGTGCCAGCAGTTTTCCTTCACTCGCCGGGGCCAACGTCCTGACTTTC
TRBJ1-2,TRBV27,.,TRBD1,CASSLTQGAHIGYTF,TGTGCCAGCAGCCTGACGCAGGGGGCGCATATTGGCTACACCTTC
TRBJ1-2,TRBV24-1,few,TRBD1,CATSSRDRGAYGYTF,TGTGCCACCAGTTCCCGGGACAGGGGAGCCTATGGCTACACCTTC
TRBJ1-2,TRBV10-2,.,.,CASSETYRAGYTF,TGCGCCAGCAGTGAGACGTACAGGGCTGGCTACACCTTC
TRBJ1-5,TRBV7-2,few,.,CASSRRVWQPQHF,TGTGCCAGCAGCCGCCGGGTTTGGCAGCCCCAGCATTTT
TRBJ1-1,TRBV3-1/TRBV3-2,few,TRBD1,CASSRGRNTEAFF,TGTGCCAGCAGCAGGGGGCGGAACACTGAAGCTTTCTTT
TRBJ1-2,TRBV29-1,.,.,CSARPGGDGYTF,TGCAGCGCCCGACCGGGCGGGGATGGCTACACCTTC
TRBJ2-1,TRBV7-9,few,.,CASSQQVANKFF,TGTGCCAGCAGCCAGCAGGTGGCGAACAAGTTCTTC
TRBJ2-1,TRBV6-5,.,.,CASSSRGIHNEQFF,TGTGCCAGCAGTTCACGAGGCATACACAATGAGCAGTTCTTC
TRBJ1-1,TRBV4-2,few,.,CASSHSWGMNTEAFF,TGTGCCAGCAGCCACTCATGGGGCATGAACACTGAAGCTTTCTTT
TRBJ1-1,TRBV7-2,.,.,CASSPGRGQRAFF,TGTGCCAGCAGCCCAGGGCGGGGGCAAAGAGCTTTCTTT